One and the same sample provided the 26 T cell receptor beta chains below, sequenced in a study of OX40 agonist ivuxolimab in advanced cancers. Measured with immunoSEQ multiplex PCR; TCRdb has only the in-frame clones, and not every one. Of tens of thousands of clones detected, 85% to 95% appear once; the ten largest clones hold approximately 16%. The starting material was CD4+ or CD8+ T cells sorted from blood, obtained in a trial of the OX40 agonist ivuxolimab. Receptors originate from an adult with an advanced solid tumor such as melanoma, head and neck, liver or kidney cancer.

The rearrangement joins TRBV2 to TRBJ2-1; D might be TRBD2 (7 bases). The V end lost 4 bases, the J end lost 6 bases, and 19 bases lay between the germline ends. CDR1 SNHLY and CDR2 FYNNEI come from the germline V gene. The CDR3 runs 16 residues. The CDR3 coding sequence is TGTGCCAGCAGTGGGATGGGGCTAGCGGACAGCAATGAGCAGTTCTTC. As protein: CASSGMGLADSNEQFF.

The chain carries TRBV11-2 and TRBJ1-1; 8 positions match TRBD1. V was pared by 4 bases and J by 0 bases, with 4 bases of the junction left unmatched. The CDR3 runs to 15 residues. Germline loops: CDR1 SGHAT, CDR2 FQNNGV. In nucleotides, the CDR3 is TGTGCCAGCAGCTACGGACAGGGCCTGAACACTGAAGCTTTCTTT. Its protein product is CASSYGQGLNTEAFF.

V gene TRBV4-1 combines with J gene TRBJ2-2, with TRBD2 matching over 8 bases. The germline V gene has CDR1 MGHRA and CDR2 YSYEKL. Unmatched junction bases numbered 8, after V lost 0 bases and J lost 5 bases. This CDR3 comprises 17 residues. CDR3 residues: CASSQDASGRWTGELFF. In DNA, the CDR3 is TGCGCCAGCAGCCAAGATGCCAGCGGGAGATGGACCGGGGAGCTGTTTTTT.

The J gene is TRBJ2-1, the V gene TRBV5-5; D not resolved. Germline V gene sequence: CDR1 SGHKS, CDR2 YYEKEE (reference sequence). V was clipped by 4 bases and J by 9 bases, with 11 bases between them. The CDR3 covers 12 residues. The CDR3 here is CASSRAVSEQFF. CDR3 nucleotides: TGTGCCAGCAGCCGGGCGGTTTCTGAGCAGTTCTTC.

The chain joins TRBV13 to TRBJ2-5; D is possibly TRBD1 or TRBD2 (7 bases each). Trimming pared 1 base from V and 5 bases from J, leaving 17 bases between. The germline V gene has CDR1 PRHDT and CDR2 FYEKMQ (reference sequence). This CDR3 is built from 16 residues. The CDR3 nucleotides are TGTGCCAGCAGCTTAGTCGCAGGGGGGGATATGGAGACCCAGTACTTC. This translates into CASSLVAGGDMETQYF.

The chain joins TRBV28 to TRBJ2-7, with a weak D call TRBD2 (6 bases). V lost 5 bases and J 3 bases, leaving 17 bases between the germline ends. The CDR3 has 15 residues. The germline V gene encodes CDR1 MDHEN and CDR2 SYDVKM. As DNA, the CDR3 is TGTGCCAGCAGTCCCGGGTCGCTGGGGGGCTACGAGCAGTACTTC. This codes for CASSPGSLGGYEQYF.

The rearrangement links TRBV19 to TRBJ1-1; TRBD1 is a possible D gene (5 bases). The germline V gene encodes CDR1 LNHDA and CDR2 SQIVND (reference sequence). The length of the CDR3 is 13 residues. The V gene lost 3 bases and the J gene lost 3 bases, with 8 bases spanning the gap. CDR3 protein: CASSMGGDTEAFF. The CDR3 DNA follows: TGTGCCAGTAGTATGGGGGGGGACACTGAAGCTTTCTTT.

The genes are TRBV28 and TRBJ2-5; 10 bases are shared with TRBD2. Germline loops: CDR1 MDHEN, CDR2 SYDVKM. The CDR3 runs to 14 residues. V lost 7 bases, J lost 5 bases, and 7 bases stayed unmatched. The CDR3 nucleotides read TGTGCCAGCACCCCTAGCGGGAGAGGGGAGACCCAGTACTTC. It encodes CASTPSGRGETQYF.

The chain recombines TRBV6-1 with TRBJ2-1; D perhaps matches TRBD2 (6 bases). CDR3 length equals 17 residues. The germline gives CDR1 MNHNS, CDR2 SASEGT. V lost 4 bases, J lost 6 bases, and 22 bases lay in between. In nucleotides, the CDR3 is TGTGCCAGCAGTGCTACATCACCGGGACTTACGACCAATGAGCAGTTCTTC. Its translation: CASSATSPGLTTNEQFF.

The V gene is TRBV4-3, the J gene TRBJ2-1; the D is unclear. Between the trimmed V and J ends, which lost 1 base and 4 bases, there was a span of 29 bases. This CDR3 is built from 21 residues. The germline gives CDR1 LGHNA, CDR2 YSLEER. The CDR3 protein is CASSQVVVTSTIPSYYNEQFF. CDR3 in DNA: TGCGCCAGCAGCCAAGTGGTGGTCACTTCCACAATACCCTCATATTACAATGAGCAGTTCTTC.

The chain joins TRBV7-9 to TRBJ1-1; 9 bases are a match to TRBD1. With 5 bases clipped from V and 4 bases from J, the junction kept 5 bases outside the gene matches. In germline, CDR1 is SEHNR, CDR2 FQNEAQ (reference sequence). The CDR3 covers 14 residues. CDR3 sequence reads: CASSPKTGGTEAFF. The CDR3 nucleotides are TGTGCCAGCAGCCCTAAGACAGGGGGCACTGAAGCTTTCTTT. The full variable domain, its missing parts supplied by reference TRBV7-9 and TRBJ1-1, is DTGVSQNPRHKITKRGQNVTFRCDPISEHNRLYWYRQTLGQGPEFLTYFQNEAQLEKSRLLSDRFSAERPKGSFSTLEIQRTEQGDSAMYLCASSPKTGGTEAFFGQGTRLTVV.

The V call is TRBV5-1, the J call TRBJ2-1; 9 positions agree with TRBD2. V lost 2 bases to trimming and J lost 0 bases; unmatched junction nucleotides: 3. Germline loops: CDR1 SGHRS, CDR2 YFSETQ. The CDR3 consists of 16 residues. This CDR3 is CASSLGLASSYNEQFF. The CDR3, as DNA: TGCGCCAGCAGCTTAGGACTAGCGAGCTCCTACAATGAGCAGTTCTTC. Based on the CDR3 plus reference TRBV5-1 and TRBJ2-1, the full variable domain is KAGVTQTPRYLIKTRGQQVTLSCSPISGHRSVSWYQQTPGQGLQFLFEYFSETQRNKGNFPGRFSGRQFSNSRSEMNVSTLELGDSALYLCASSLGLASSYNEQFFGPGTRLTVL.

CDR3 DNA: TGCGCCAGCAGCTCGGACAGGGGCGGACACATTCAGTACTTC. The encoded protein is CASSSDRGGHIQYF. This chain connects TRBV5-1 to TRBJ2-4; 9 nucleotides line up with TRBD1. This CDR3 is 14 amino acids long. Germline CDR1 is SGHRS and CDR2 is YFSETQ. Unmatched junction bases numbered 6, after V lost 3 bases and J lost 8 bases.

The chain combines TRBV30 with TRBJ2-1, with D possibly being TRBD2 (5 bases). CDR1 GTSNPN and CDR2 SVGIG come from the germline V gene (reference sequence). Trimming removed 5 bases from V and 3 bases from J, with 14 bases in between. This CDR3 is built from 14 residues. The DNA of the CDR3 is TGTGCCTGGTGCAGTGGTCGGGGCTACAATGAGCAGTTCTTC. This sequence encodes CAWCSGRGYNEQFF.

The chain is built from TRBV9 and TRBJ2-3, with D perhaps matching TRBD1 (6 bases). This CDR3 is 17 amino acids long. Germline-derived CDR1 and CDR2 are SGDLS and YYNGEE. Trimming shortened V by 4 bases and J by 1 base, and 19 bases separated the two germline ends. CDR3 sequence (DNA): TGTGCCAGCAGCCGGGGCCCTGGTGCAGGGGGCACAGATACGCAGTATTTT. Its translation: CASSRGPGAGGTDTQYF.

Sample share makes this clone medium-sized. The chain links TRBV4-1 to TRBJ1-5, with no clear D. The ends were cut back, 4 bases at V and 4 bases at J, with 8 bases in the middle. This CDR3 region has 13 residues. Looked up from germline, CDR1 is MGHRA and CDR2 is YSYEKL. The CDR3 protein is CASSRAENQPQHF. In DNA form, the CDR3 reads TGCGCCAGCAGCCGGGCGGAGAATCAGCCCCAGCATTTT.

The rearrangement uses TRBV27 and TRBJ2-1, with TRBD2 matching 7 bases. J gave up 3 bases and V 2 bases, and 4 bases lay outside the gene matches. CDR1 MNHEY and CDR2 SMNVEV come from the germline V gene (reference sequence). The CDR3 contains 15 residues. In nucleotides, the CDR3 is TGTGCCAGCAGTTTAAGTGCTAGCGGCTACAATGAGCAGTTCTTC. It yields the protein CASSLSASGYNEQFF.

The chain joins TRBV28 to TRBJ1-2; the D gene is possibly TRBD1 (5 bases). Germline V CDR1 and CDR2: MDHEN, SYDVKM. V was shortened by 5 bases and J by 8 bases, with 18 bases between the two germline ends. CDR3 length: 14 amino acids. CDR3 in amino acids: CASSQPGTYRGYTF. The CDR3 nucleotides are TGTGCCAGCAGTCAACCCGGGACCTACCGCGGCTACACCTTC.

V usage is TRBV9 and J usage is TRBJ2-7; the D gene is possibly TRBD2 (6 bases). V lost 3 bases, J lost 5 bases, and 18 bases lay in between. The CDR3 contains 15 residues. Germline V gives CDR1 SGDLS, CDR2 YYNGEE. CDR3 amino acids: CASSGGDLIGNEQYF. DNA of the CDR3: TGTGCCAGCAGCGGGGGGGACCTCATAGGGAACGAGCAGTACTTC.

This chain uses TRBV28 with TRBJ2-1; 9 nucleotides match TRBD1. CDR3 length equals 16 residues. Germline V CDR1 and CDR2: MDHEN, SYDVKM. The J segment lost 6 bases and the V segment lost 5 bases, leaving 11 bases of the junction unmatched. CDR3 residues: CASSPWDRARSNEQFF. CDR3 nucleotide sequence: TGTGCCAGCAGTCCTTGGGACAGGGCGAGAAGCAATGAGCAGTTCTTC.

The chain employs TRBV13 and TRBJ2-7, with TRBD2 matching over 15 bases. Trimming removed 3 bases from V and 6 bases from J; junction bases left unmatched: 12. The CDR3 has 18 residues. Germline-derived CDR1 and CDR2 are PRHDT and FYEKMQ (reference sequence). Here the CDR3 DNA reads TGTGCCAGCAGCTTCCGGACTAGCGGGAGGGCCGAAGAGGGCGAGCAGTACTTC. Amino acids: CASSFRTSGRAEEGEQYF.

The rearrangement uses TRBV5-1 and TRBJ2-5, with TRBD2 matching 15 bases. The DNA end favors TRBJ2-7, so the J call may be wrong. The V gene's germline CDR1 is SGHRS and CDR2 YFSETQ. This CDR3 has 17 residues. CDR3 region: CASSPGLAGGSSYEQYF. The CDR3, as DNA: TGCGCCAGCAGCCCTGGACTAGCGGGAGGGTCCTCCTACGAGCAGTACTTC.

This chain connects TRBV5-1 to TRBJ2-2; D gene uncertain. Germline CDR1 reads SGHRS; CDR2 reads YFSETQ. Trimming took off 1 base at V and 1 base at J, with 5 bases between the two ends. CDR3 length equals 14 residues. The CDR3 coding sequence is TGCGCCAGCAGCTTGCCAGGGAACACCGGGGAGCTGTTTTTT. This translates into CASSLPGNTGELFF.

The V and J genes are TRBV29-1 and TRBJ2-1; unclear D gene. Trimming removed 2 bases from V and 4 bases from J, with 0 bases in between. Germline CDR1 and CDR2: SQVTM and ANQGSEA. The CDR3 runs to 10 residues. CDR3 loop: CSVEYNEQFF. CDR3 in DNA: TGCAGCGTTGAATACAATGAGCAGTTCTTC.

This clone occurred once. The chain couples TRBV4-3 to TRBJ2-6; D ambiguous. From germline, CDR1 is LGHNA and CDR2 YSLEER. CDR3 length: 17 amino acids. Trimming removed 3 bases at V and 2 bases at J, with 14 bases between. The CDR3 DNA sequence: TGCGCCAGCAGCCACCCCACCGCCTCGGCTGGGGCCAACGTCCTGACTTTC. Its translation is CASSHPTASAGANVLTF.

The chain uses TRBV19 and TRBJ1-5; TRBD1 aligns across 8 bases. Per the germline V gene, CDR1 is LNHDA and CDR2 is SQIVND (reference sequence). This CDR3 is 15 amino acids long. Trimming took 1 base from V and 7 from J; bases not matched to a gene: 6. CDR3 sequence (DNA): TGTGCCAGTAGTATAGCGGACAGGGTATACCAGCCCCAGCATTTT. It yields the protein CASSIADRVYQPQHF.